Detailed here is one T cell receptor (beta chain). Its antigen is undetermined. At collection, donors were nominally healthy, but unrecorded immune exposures were probable. This sample is part of a study of cytomegalovirus exposure and HLA in healthy donors. Turning to the study itself: Early on, a data release was issued that held 65 million to 100 million unique TCRs from HLA-typed donors. Among the approximately 410 genotyped donors, approximately 80% were placed in the Caucasian-associated ancestry cluster. Study-wide points: A later analysis linked a missense variant in DCLRE1C to the trimming of TCR beta V and J genes.

Primers included in the PCR were 60 Vbeta and 13 Jbeta primers. The protocol was immunoSEQ multiplex PCR, while the TCRdb copy is restricted to in-frame clones and leaves out a portion. The sample yields about 140,000 clones, of which the top ten take up approximately 2.4%. V dropped 0 bases and J dropped 3; count of bases not matched to a gene: 8. Germline CDR1 SGDLS, CDR2 YYNGEE. CDR3 length: 17 residues. V usage is TRBV9 and J usage is TRBJ2-2, with 7 bases matching TRBD2. The material sequenced was PBMCs. The TCR comes from a man aged 40-49 years in good health and CMV-seronegative. The CDR3 DNA sequence: TGTGCCAGCAGCGTAGGAGGTAGCGGGTTTGACACCGGGGAGCTGTTTTTT. This codes for CASSVGGSGFDTGELFF. Full variable domain (remainder filled in from reference TRBV9 and TRBJ2-2): DSGVTQTPKHLITATGQRVTLRCSPRSGDLSVYWYQQSLDQGLQFLIQYYNGEERAKGNILERFSAQQFPDLHSELNLSSLELGDSALYFCASSVGGSGFDTGELFFGEGSRLTVL.